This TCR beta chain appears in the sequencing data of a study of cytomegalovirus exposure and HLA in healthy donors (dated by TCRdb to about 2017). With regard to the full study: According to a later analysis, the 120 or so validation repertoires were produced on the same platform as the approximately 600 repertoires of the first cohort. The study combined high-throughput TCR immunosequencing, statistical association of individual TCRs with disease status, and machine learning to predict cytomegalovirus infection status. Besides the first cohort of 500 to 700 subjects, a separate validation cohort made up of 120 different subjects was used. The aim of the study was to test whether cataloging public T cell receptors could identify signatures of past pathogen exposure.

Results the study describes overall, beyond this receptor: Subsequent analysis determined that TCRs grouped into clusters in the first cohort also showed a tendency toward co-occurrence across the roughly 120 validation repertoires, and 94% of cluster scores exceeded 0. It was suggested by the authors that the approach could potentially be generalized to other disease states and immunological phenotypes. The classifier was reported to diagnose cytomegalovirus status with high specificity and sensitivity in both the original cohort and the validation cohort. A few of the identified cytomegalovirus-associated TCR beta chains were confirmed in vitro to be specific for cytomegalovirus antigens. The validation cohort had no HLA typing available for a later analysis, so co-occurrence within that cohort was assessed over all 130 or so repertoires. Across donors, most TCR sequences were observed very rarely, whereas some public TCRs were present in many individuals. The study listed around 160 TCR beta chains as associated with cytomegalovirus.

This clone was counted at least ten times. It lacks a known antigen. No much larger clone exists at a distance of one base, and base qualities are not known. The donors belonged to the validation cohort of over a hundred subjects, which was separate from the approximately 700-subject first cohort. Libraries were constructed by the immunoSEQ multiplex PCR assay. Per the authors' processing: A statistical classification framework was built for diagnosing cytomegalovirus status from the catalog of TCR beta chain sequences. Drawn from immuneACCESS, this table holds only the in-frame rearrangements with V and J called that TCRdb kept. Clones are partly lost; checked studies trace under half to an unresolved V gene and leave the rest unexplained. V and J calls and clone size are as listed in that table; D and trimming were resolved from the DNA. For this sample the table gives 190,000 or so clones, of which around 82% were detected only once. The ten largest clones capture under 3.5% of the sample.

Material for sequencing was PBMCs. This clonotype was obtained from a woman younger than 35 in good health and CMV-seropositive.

The nucleotide sequence reads TGTGCCAGCAAGCTCACAGTCGGCCTGGAGACCCAGTACTTC. Its amino acids are CASKLTVGLETQYF. The chain is assembled from TRBV2 and TRBJ2-5, with the D gene call left open. The cysteine opens and the phenylalanine closes a CDR3 of 14 amino acids. Only the CDR3 portion is preserved as DNA: 42 bases, with reading frame beginning at the first base. In the germline V gene, CDR1 corresponds to SNHLY and CDR2 to FYNNEI. At the junction V is shortened by 7 bases and J by 5 bases, with 17 bases in between. Beyond the CDR3, the reference TRBV2 and TRBJ2-5 genes provide the residues; the full variable domain reads: EPEVTQTPSHQVTQMGQEVILRCVPISNHLYFYWYRQILGQKVEFLVSFYNNEISEKSEIFDDQFSVERPDGSNFTLKIRSTKLEDSAMYFCASKLTVGLETQYFGPGTRLLVL.